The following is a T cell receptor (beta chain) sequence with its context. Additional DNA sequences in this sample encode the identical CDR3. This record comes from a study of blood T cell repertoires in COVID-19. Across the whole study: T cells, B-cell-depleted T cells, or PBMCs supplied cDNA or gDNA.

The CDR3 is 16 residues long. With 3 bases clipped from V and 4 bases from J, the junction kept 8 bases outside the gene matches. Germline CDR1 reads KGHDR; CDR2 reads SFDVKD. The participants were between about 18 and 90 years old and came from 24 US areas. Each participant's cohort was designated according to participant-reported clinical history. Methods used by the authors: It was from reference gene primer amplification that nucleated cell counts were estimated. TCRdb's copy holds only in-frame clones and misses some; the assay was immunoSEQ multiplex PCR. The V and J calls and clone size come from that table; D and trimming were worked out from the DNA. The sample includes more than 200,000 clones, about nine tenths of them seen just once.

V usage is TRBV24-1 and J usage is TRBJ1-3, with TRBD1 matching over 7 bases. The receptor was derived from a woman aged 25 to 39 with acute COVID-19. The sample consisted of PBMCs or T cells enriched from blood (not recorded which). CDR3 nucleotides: TGTGCCACCAGTGATGGAGGAAGGGGGCACGGAAACACCATATATTTT. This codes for CATSDGGRGHGNTIYF.